The 27 T cell receptor beta chains below were found in one sample sequenced in a study of blood T cells in healthy people across ages. A second PCR of roughly 7 to 11 cycles used a sample-barcoded 5' primer and a J-beta primer mix. In TCRdb, the 5' RACE reads were re-called with MiXCR into one record per CDR3 protein. The repertoire includes under 750,000 distinct CDR3 sequences, roughly 43% of them detected once, and 20% to 25% sits in the top ten. Specimen: blood. The receptors here all came from a man older than 75 in good health.

V gene TRBV20-1 combines with J gene TRBJ1-1, with D uncertain. V shed 3 bases and J shed 0 bases, with 11 bases lying between them. Per the germline V gene, CDR1 is DFQATT and CDR2 is SNEGSKA (reference sequence). The CDR3 runs 14 residues. CDR3 amino acids: CSASRTGLNTEAFF. CDR3 sequence (DNA): TGCAGTGCTAGCCGCACGGGGTTGAACACTGAAGCTTTCTTT.

This clonotype was counted a few times. The chain links TRBV5-1 to TRBJ2-2; either TRBD1 or TRBD2 may supply D (5 bases each). The V gene's germline CDR1 is SGHRS and CDR2 YFSETQ. With 4 bases removed from V and 3 bases from J, the gap between germline ends came to 10 bases. The CDR3 sequence is 14 residues long. CDR3 sequence reads: CASSGARDTGELFF. The CDR3 bases are TGCGCCAGCAGCGGGGCGAGGGACACCGGGGAGCTGTTTTTT.

J is TRBJ2-7 and V is TRBV20-1; TRBD2 matches at 11 bases. The V gene end was trimmed by 5 bases and the J gene end by 5 bases; junction bases not matched to a gene: 11. This CDR3 region has 15 residues. The V gene's germline CDR1 is DFQATT and CDR2 SNEGSKA (reference sequence). In DNA form, the CDR3 reads TGCAGTGCTTCGTCAGGACTAGCGGGTAGCGACGAGCAGTACTTC. This translates into CSASSGLAGSDEQYF.

On this clonotype: The junction shows a germline mismatch at one end, possibly a read error. V is TRBV29-1 and J is TRBJ2-7; 13 bases match TRBD2. The J call may be wrong; the DNA end is better matched by TRBJ2-5. CDR1 SQVTM and CDR2 ANQGSEA come from the germline V gene. The CDR3 covers 15 residues. CDR3 nucleotides: TGCAGCGCTGAAGATAGGAGGACTAGCGGGAGGACCCAGTACTTC. Translating it yields CSAEDRRTSGRTQYF.

This clonotype was counted once. This chain uses TRBV12-3 or TRBV12-4 with TRBJ2-1; D possibly corresponds to TRBD1 (5 bases). CDR3 size: 13 residues. Deletions cut 1 base from V and 9 bases from J, with 10 bases between. The CDR3 coding sequence is TGTGCCAGCAGTTTAGGGGGCGGTGTTGAGCAGTTCTTC. Amino acid sequence: CASSLGGGVEQFF.

This clonotype was seen a few times. V is TRBV6-5 and J is TRBJ1-1, with 7 bases that match TRBD1. The V gene end was trimmed by 5 bases and the J gene end by 6 bases; junction bases not matched to a gene: 6. Germline CDR1 is MNHEY and CDR2 is SVGAGI. This CDR3 contains 13 residues. CDR3 nucleotide sequence: TGTGCCAGCAGTCCTTCCACAGGGGCTGAAGCTTTCTTT. It is translated as CASSPSTGAEAFF.

This clonotype was counted a few times. The chain recombines TRBV4-3 with TRBJ2-5; D gene ambiguous. With the DNA end fitting TRBJ2-7 better, the J assignment may be wrong. This CDR3 is built from 13 residues. The germline V gene has CDR1 LGHNA and CDR2 YSLEER. The CDR3 loop is CASSQAPHYEQYF. The CDR3, as DNA: TGCGCCAGCAGCCAAGCTCCTCATTACGAGCAGTACTTC.

This chain joins TRBV6-2 or TRBV6-3 and TRBJ1-5, with 9 bases fitting TRBD1. After removal of 5 bases from V and 3 bases from J, the junction contained 5 bases not matched to a gene. Germline V gives CDR1 MNHEY, CDR2 SVGEGT. This CDR3 is 15 amino acids long. For the CDR3, the DNA is TGTGCCAGCAGTGGACAGGGGCGGAACAATCAGCCCCAGCATTTT. Amino acids: CASSGQGRNNQPQHF.

The rearrangement joins TRBV24-1 to TRBJ2-3; D perhaps matches TRBD1 (5 bases). The CDR3 runs to 16 residues. V lost 2 bases, J lost 13 bases, and 24 bases lay in between. Germline V lookup: CDR1 KGHDR, CDR2 SFDVKD. The CDR3 reads CATSDSRRPYPKGKYF. The CDR3 nucleotides read TGTGCCACCAGTGATTCTAGAAGACCCTACCCCAAGGGGAAGTATTTT.

The CDR3 protein is CSAAAREGSYNEQFF. The CDR3 nucleotides are TGCAGTGCTGCCGCGCGGGAGGGCTCCTACAATGAGCAGTTCTTC. The V call is TRBV20-1, the J call TRBJ2-1; 9 nucleotides match TRBD2. The trim removed 5 bases at V and 0 bases at J, leaving 5 bases unmatched. CDR3 length equals 15 residues. CDR1 is DFQATT, CDR2 SNEGSKA, per germline (reference sequence).

This clonotype appeared once. The V gene is TRBV20-1, the J gene TRBJ2-5; 7 bases are a match to TRBD2. V shed 3 bases and J 5 bases; nucleotides not matched to a gene: 15. Germline CDR1 DFQATT, CDR2 SNEGSKA (reference sequence). The CDR3 totals 16 residues. For the CDR3, the DNA is TGCAGTGCTAGTCTTTCTTCTACAGCGGGACCGGAGACCCAGTACTTC. Encoded protein: CSASLSSTAGPETQYF.

CDR3 sequence (DNA): TGTGCCAGCAGCCCCCGATGGAACGTTCTCGGCTCCTATGGCTACACCTTC. Its translation is CASSPRWNVLGSYGYTF. This chain links TRBV7-2 with TRBJ1-2, with D unclear. Germline V lookup: CDR1 SGHTA, CDR2 FQGNSA. The V and J ends lost 5 bases and 4 bases respectively, with 23 bases between them. CDR3 length equals 17 residues.

This clonotype was counted a few times. The gene calls are TRBV4-3 and TRBJ2-4, with no clear D. CDR3 size: 15 residues. CDR1 LGHNA and CDR2 YSLEER come from the germline V gene. V was trimmed by 1 base and J by 0 bases, leaving 7 bases between them. CDR3 loop: CASSQGRVAKNIQYF. DNA of the CDR3: TGCGCCAGCAGCCAAGGACGTGTAGCCAAAAACATTCAGTACTTC.

The chain recombines TRBV30 with TRBJ1-2; D gene uncertain. The CDR3 has 11 residues. CDR1 and CDR2 from the germline V gene are GTSNPN and SVGIG (reference sequence). V was cut by 5 bases and J by 2 bases, with 6 bases left in between. The CDR3 loop is CAWGLNYGYTF. As DNA, the CDR3 is TGTGCCTGGGGCCTCAACTATGGCTACACCTTC.

This clonotype was counted only a few times. CDR3 DNA sequence: TGCGCCAGCAGGACCGGGACAGGGGGTCGGAATGAGCAGTTCTTC. The encoded protein is CASRTGTGGRNEQFF. The rearrangement joins TRBV5-1 to TRBJ2-1, with TRBD1 matching 11 bases. Unmatched junction bases numbered 8, after V lost 5 bases and J lost 7 bases. Germline CDR1 SGHRS, CDR2 YFSETQ. CDR3 length: 15 residues.

There are many counts of this clonotype. The V and J genes are TRBV5-1 and TRBJ2-1, with 7 bases lining up with TRBD1. The germline V gene encodes CDR1 SGHRS and CDR2 YFSETQ. Trimming cost V 0 bases and J 3 bases; bases outside gene matches: 0. The CDR3 sequence is 14 residues long. Here the CDR3 reads CASSLGDSYNEQFF. CDR3 sequence (DNA): TGCGCCAGCAGCTTGGGGGACAGCTACAATGAGCAGTTCTTC.

The chain couples TRBV6-2 or TRBV6-3 to TRBJ2-3, with TRBD2 identical over 7 bases. Germline CDR1 and CDR2: MNHEY and SVGEGT. The CDR3 consists of 15 residues. V lost 6 bases and J lost 0; bases outside the gene matches: 6. The CDR3 here is CASRSGKLSTDTQYF. The CDR3, as DNA: TGTGCCAGCAGAAGCGGGAAGTTGAGCACAGATACGCAGTATTTT.

V is TRBV24-1 and J is TRBJ2-3; TRBD2 matches 9 bases. The CDR3 contains 14 residues. Germline-derived CDR1 and CDR2 are KGHDR and SFDVKD. The V gene end was trimmed by 5 bases and the J gene end by 2 bases; junction bases not matched to a gene: 1. The CDR3 coding sequence is TGTGCCACCAGTGGCGGGGGGGTCACAGATACGCAGTATTTT. This codes for CATSGGGVTDTQYF.

This clonotype was recorded at least ten times. V gene TRBV6-6 combines with J gene TRBJ1-5; maybe TRBD1 (5 bases). Germline V CDR1 and CDR2: MNHNY, SVGAGI (reference sequence). There are 16 residues in the CDR3. With 0 bases removed from V and 4 bases from J, the gap between germline ends came to 13 bases. This chain's CDR3 is CASSYSIGGGNQPQHF. As DNA, the CDR3 is TGTGCCAGCAGTTACTCGATTGGGGGTGGGAATCAGCCCCAGCATTTT.

This clonotype has only one observation. The CDR3 here is CASRSSSNEQFF. CDR3 DNA sequence: TGTGCCAGCAGGAGCAGTTCCAATGAGCAGTTCTTC. The chain couples TRBV9 to TRBJ2-1, with D unresolved. This CDR3 is 12 amino acids long. Germline CDR1 SGDLS, CDR2 YYNGEE. With 5 bases removed from V and 6 bases from J, the gap between germline ends came to 9 bases.

CDR3 residues: CASSFPAPPSSYNEQFF. CDR3 sequence (DNA): TGCGCCAGCAGCTTCCCGGCTCCCCCTAGCTCCTACAATGAGCAGTTCTTC. The chain joins TRBV5-1 to TRBJ2-1; no definite D call. Germline CDR1 reads SGHRS; CDR2 reads YFSETQ. CDR3 size: 17 residues. With 2 bases removed from V and 0 bases from J, the gap between germline ends came to 15 bases.

The table lists this clonotype with many counts. The gene calls are TRBV6-5 and TRBJ2-1; D remains unclear. This CDR3 region has 13 residues. From germline, CDR1 is MNHEY and CDR2 SVGAGI. Trimming removed 0 bases at V and 6 bases at J, with 6 bases between. This chain's CDR3 is CASSYSFVNEQFF. DNA of the CDR3: TGTGCCAGCAGTTACTCTTTCGTCAATGAGCAGTTCTTC.

The gene calls are TRBV7-9 and TRBJ1-6; D may be TRBD1 (5 bases). The CDR3 loop spans 16 amino acids. CDR1 and CDR2 (germline): SEHNR, FQNEAQ (reference sequence). V was pared by 5 bases and J by 6 bases, with 17 bases between. The CDR3 sequence is CASSRNTGSLNSPLHF. CDR3 nucleotide sequence: TGTGCCAGCAGCCGTAACACAGGAAGCCTTAATTCACCCCTCCACTTT.

V gene TRBV15 combines with J gene TRBJ2-7; D might be TRBD2 (5 bases). The J call is uncertain, as TRBJ2-5 better fits the DNA end. Germline V gene data show CDR1 as LNHNV and CDR2 as YYDKDF (reference sequence). The CDR3 sequence is 13 residues long. The CDR3 coding sequence is TGTGCCACCAGCAGAGCGGGAAGCGAGACCCAGTACTTC. As protein: CATSRAGSETQYF.

To note about this clonotype: A much larger clone is a single base away; this may be a read error. CDR3 protein: CASSDQGSITTDMQYF. CDR3 DNA sequence: TGTGCCAGCAGTGACCAAGGCAGCATTACCACAGATATGCAGTATTTT. V and J are TRBV6-1 and TRBJ2-3; D gene unclear. Germline CDR1 and CDR2: MNHNS and SASEGT. The CDR3 totals 16 residues.

This clonotype appeared a single time. The CDR3 region is CASSAGTVQETQYF. The CDR3 region has the DNA TGTGCCAGCAGCGCAGGGACAGTTCAAGAGACCCAGTACTTC. This rearrangement joins TRBV7-8 to TRBJ2-5; 7 bases line up with TRBD1. The V gene's germline CDR1 is SGHVS and CDR2 FQNEAQ. The CDR3 is 14 residues long. The junction had 5 bases not matched to a gene; V was cut back by 5 bases and J by 2 bases.

This clonotype appeared once. The genes are TRBV30 and TRBJ2-7; no clear D gene. Trimming pared 3 bases from V and 9 bases from J, leaving 12 bases between. Germline V gives CDR1 GTSNPN, CDR2 SVGIG (reference sequence). The CDR3 sequence is 11 residues long. CDR3 loop: CAWSDSFRQYF. Written as DNA, the CDR3 is TGTGCCTGGAGCGACTCCTTTAGGCAGTACTTC.